These 27 T cell receptor beta chains were sequenced from one sample in a study of cytomegalovirus exposure and HLA in healthy donors. PCR involved 60 Vbeta and 13 Jbeta primers. Clones were read by immunoSEQ multiplex PCR, and TCRdb kept only the in-frame ones, dropping some. The sample lists fewer than 200,000 clones; around 77% were seen once. The specimen was PBMCs. These receptor sequences come from a man in his 60s in good health and CMV-seronegative.

The rearrangement links TRBV10-1 to TRBJ2-7; TRBD1 might be the D (5 bases). The CDR3 is made up of 14 amino acids. Germline V gives CDR1 WNHNN, CDR2 SYGVQD (reference sequence). The V end was cut by 4 bases, the J end by 6 bases, with 16 bases between. CDR3 DNA: TGCGCCAGCAGTGCCTCAGGGTCCTTGGCCGAGCAGTACTTC. Amino acid sequence: CASSASGSLAEQYF.

This clone has only a few counts. The chain has TRBV2 and TRBJ2-5; D is possibly TRBD1 (6 bases). The better agreement between TRBJ2-7 and the DNA end casts doubt on the J call. There are 13 residues in the CDR3. Per germline, CDR1 SNHLY and CDR2 FYNNEI. This CDR3 is CASISQGRGEQYF. CDR3 coding DNA: TGTGCCAGCATTTCACAGGGTCGGGGCGAGCAGTACTTC.

This chain links TRBV2 with TRBJ2-7; tentative D call: TRBD1 (5 bases). There are 12 residues in the CDR3. The germline gives CDR1 SNHLY, CDR2 FYNNEI. Trimming shortened V by 6 bases and J by 3 bases, and 9 bases separated the two germline ends. CDR3 loop: CASSGQGYEQYF. For the CDR3, the DNA is TGTGCCAGCAGCGGGCAGGGCTACGAGCAGTACTTC.

This clone was found once. V and J are TRBV29-1 and TRBJ2-5, with 8 bases that match TRBD2. The germline CDR1 and CDR2 sequences are SQVTM and ANQGSEA. This CDR3 has 13 amino acids. J gave up 4 bases and V 7 bases, and 8 bases lay outside the gene matches. CDR3 DNA: TGCAGCGGTCACGGGGGGGCGGGAGAGACCCAGTACTTC. This encodes CSGHGGAGETQYF.

This chain uses TRBV9 with TRBJ2-1; TRBD2 matches at 11 bases. Germline CDR1 reads SGDLS; CDR2 reads YYNGEE. With 0 bases clipped from V and 6 bases from J, the junction kept 8 bases outside the gene matches. CDR3 length: 17 residues. In DNA form, the CDR3 reads TGTGCCAGCAGCGTAGATCCACTAGCGGGAGTCCGCAATGAGCAGTTCTTC. Its protein is CASSVDPLAGVRNEQFF.

The chain has TRBV19 and TRBJ2-3; D gene uncertain. Looked up from germline, CDR1 is LNHDA and CDR2 is SQIVND (reference sequence). This CDR3 comprises 15 residues. V lost 6 bases and J 2 bases, leaving 15 bases between the germline ends. The CDR3 loop is CASSPLVGFTDTQYF. CDR3 nucleotides: TGTGCCAGTAGCCCCCTAGTCGGGTTCACAGATACGCAGTATTTT.

This chain links TRBV6-6 with TRBJ2-5; 13 bases are shared with TRBD2. This CDR3 spans 16 amino acids. Trimming took 2 bases from V and 4 from J; bases not matched to a gene: 4. From germline, CDR1 is MNHNY and CDR2 SVGAGI (reference sequence). CDR3 sequence reads: CASSYTTSGGVETQYF. CDR3 nucleotides: TGTGCCAGCAGTTACACTACTAGCGGGGGGGTAGAGACCCAGTACTTC.

As regards this clone: The same CDR3 also results from other DNA sequences found in this sample. V and J are TRBV4-2 and TRBJ2-2, with 7 bases that match TRBD1. The trim removed 3 bases at V and 2 bases at J, leaving 3 bases unmatched. Germline V gene lookup returns CDR1 LGHNA and CDR2 YNFKEQ. This CDR3 has 15 residues. The CDR3 DNA follows: TGTGCCAGCAGCCAGGGGACAGCTAACACCGGGGAGCTGTTTTTT. As protein: CASSQGTANTGELFF.

The chain recombines TRBV2 with TRBJ2-5; D is unclear. V lost 4 bases and J lost 7, with 13 bases in between. The CDR3 runs 13 residues. Germline V CDR1 and CDR2: SNHLY, FYNNEI. Here the CDR3 DNA reads TGTGCCAGCAGTGTGGCGGAGAGAGGGACCCAGTACTTC. Translating it yields CASSVAERGTQYF.

V and J are TRBV29-1 and TRBJ2-5; TRBD2 matches 9 bases. The CDR3 totals 13 residues. CDR1 is SQVTM, CDR2 ANQGSEA, per germline. V was clipped by 3 bases and J by 7 bases; unmatched bases: 6. The CDR3 nucleotides read TGCAGCGTTGACCTAGCGGGACGTGGGACCCAGTACTTC. This codes for CSVDLAGRGTQYF.

V usage is TRBV5-1 and J usage is TRBJ2-7, with D possibly TRBD2 on 6 matching bases. Germline CDR1 SGHRS, CDR2 YFSETQ. V was clipped by 4 bases and J by 0 bases, with 8 bases between them. This CDR3 is built from 13 residues. Here the CDR3 DNA reads TGCGCCAGCAGCGAGCGGGTCTCCTACGAGCAGTACTTC. Its translation: CASSERVSYEQYF.

V and J are TRBV10-1 and TRBJ2-7; D is unclear. Trimming stripped 3 bases from V and 5 bases from J, with 11 bases between. Germline V gene data show CDR1 as WNHNN and CDR2 as SYGVQD (reference sequence). This CDR3 has 13 residues. CDR3 loop: CASSDTRNDEQYF. The CDR3 bases are TGCGCCAGCAGTGACACCAGAAACGACGAGCAGTACTTC.

The rearrangement joins TRBV5-1 to TRBJ2-1; 10 bases agree with TRBD2. The J segment lost 6 bases and the V segment lost 0 bases, leaving 3 bases of the junction unmatched. Germline assignment: CDR1 SGHRS and CDR2 YFSETQ. There are 15 residues in the CDR3. The CDR3 loop is CASSLVGLAANEQFF. In nucleotides, the CDR3 is TGCGCCAGCAGCTTGGTCGGACTAGCGGCCAATGAGCAGTTCTTC.

V is TRBV7-2 and J is TRBJ2-1, with TRBD2 identical over 8 bases. The V segment lost 2 bases and the J segment 0 bases; nucleotides outside the gene matches: 3. Germline V CDR1 and CDR2: SGHTA, FQGNSA. This CDR3 has 16 residues. The CDR3 protein is CASSLSGGISYNEQFF. Here the CDR3 DNA reads TGTGCCAGCAGCTTATCGGGAGGGATCTCCTACAATGAGCAGTTCTTC.

This clone was counted between two and nine times. The chain recombines TRBV7-8 with TRBJ2-1, with a weak D call TRBD2 (5 bases). The CDR3 extends over 13 amino acids. Trimming took off 6 bases at V and 5 bases at J, with 11 bases between the two ends. Germline-derived CDR1 and CDR2 are SGHVS and FQNEAQ. Here the CDR3 reads CASRPGINNEQFF. Written as DNA, the CDR3 is TGTGCCAGCAGGCCCGGGATCAACAATGAGCAGTTCTTC.

This chain links TRBV4-1 with TRBJ1-1; no clear D. Between the trimmed V and J ends, which lost 1 base and 1 base, there was a span of 10 bases. In germline, CDR1 is MGHRA, CDR2 YSYEKL. The CDR3 length is 15 residues. In nucleotides, the CDR3 is TGCGCCAGCAGCCAAGTGCAGGAGGGGAACACTGAAGCTTTCTTT. Its protein is CASSQVQEGNTEAFF.

The chain couples TRBV12-5 to TRBJ2-1; 8 bases map to TRBD2. The ends lost 7 bases at V and 0 bases at J; junction bases unmatched: 11. Germline CDR1 is LGHNT and CDR2 is FRNRAP. The CDR3 length is 17 residues. This CDR3 is CASAPVREGSSYNEQFF. The CDR3 DNA reads TGTGCTAGTGCCCCCGTCCGGGAGGGGAGCTCCTACAATGAGCAGTTCTTC.

The chain links TRBV5-4 to TRBJ2-1; TRBD1 is a possible D gene (7 bases). Per the germline V gene, CDR1 is SGHNT and CDR2 is YYREEE (reference sequence). The length of the CDR3 is 16 residues. Trimming took 0 bases from V and 6 from J, leaving 16 bases between them. CDR3 amino acids: CASSLDLGQGGNEQFF. The CDR3 coding sequence is TGTGCCAGCAGCTTGGACTTGGGGCAGGGGGGCAATGAGCAGTTCTTC.

With respect to this clone: Within the sample, other DNA sequences also encode this same CDR3. This chain joins TRBV2 and TRBJ2-3; tentatively, D is TRBD1 (6 bases). Looked up from germline, CDR1 is SNHLY and CDR2 is FYNNEI. CDR3 length equals 14 residues. Trimming took 4 bases from V and 0 from J, leaving 8 bases between them. In nucleotides, the CDR3 is TGTGCCAGCAGTGTGGGACACAGCACAGATACGCAGTATTTT. It specifies CASSVGHSTDTQYF.

The rearrangement uses TRBV29-1 and TRBJ2-7, with 12 bases identical to TRBD1. V lost 4 bases to trimming and J lost 6 bases; unmatched junction nucleotides: 7. The CDR3 loop spans 14 amino acids. The germline CDR1 and CDR2 sequences are SQVTM and ANQGSEA. DNA for the CDR3: TGCAGCGTTGGAACGGGACAGGGGGCCTCCGAGCAGTACTTC. It codes for CSVGTGQGASEQYF.

In its sample, this clone was seen a few times. The chain combines TRBV7-8 with TRBJ1-1; D may be TRBD1 (5 bases). V lost 1 base to trimming and J lost 1 base, with 10 bases between them. CDR1 and CDR2 (germline): SGHVS, FQNEAQ. The CDR3 runs to 15 residues. The CDR3 is CASSLGGGGNTEAFF. Written as DNA, the CDR3 is TGTGCCAGCAGCTTAGGCGGGGGAGGGAACACTGAAGCTTTCTTT.

The J gene is TRBJ2-5, the V gene TRBV18; 8 bases align to TRBD2. Gene TRBJ2-7 matches the end of the DNA better, so the J call may be wrong. The CDR3 spans 15 residues. Germline CDR1 and CDR2: KGHSH and LQKENI. The DNA for the CDR3 is TGTGCCAGCTCACTGCGAGCGGGAGAACCCTACGAGCAGTACTTC. Translation gives CASSLRAGEPYEQYF.

This rearrangement joins TRBV9 to TRBJ2-5; TRBD2 agrees at 8 bases. V lost 0 bases and J lost 4; bases outside the gene matches: 8. Germline V CDR1 and CDR2: SGDLS, YYNGEE. The CDR3 is 16 amino acids. CDR3 region: CASSVEAGGFGETQYF. CDR3 nucleotides: TGTGCCAGCAGCGTAGAGGCGGGGGGTTTTGGAGAGACCCAGTACTTC.

This clone has only a few counts. The rearrangement links TRBV5-1 to TRBJ2-3; 7 bases agree with TRBD2. CDR1 is SGHRS and CDR2 is YFSETQ in the germline V gene. The CDR3 is 15 residues long. V dropped 1 base and J dropped 2; count of bases not matched to a gene: 4. The CDR3 nucleotides read TGCGCCAGCAGCTTGAGAACTAGCGACACAGATACGCAGTATTTT. This gives the protein CASSLRTSDTDTQYF.

The chain is built from TRBV7-8 and TRBJ2-3; D might be TRBD2 (6 bases). Germline loops: CDR1 SGHVS, CDR2 FQNEAQ. This CDR3 region has 19 residues. V was trimmed by 1 base and J by 6 bases, leaving 26 bases between them. CDR3 region: CASSLGTGGLPSLSDTQYF. The CDR3 DNA follows: TGTGCCAGCAGCTTAGGGACCGGAGGGCTACCCAGTTTATCGGATACGCAGTATTTT.

The V and J genes are TRBV7-3 and TRBJ2-1; 11 bases line up with TRBD2. V was pared by 4 bases and J by 5 bases, with 10 bases of the junction left unmatched. The CDR3 runs to 17 residues. CDR1 and CDR2 from the germline V gene are SGHTA and FQGTGA. CDR3 sequence reads: CASSSNIAGGPNNEQFF. The CDR3 DNA reads as TGTGCCAGCAGCTCAAATATAGCGGGAGGGCCCAACAATGAGCAGTTCTTC.

V gene TRBV5-1 combines with J gene TRBJ2-2, with TRBD2 matching 11 bases. CDR1 is SGHRS and CDR2 is YFSETQ in the germline V gene. This CDR3 region has 14 residues. The trim removed 7 bases at V and 8 bases at J, leaving 7 bases unmatched. CDR3 sequence reads: CASGGTSGSGELFF. The CDR3 nucleotides are TGCGCCAGCGGAGGGACTAGCGGATCTGGGGAGCTGTTTTTT.